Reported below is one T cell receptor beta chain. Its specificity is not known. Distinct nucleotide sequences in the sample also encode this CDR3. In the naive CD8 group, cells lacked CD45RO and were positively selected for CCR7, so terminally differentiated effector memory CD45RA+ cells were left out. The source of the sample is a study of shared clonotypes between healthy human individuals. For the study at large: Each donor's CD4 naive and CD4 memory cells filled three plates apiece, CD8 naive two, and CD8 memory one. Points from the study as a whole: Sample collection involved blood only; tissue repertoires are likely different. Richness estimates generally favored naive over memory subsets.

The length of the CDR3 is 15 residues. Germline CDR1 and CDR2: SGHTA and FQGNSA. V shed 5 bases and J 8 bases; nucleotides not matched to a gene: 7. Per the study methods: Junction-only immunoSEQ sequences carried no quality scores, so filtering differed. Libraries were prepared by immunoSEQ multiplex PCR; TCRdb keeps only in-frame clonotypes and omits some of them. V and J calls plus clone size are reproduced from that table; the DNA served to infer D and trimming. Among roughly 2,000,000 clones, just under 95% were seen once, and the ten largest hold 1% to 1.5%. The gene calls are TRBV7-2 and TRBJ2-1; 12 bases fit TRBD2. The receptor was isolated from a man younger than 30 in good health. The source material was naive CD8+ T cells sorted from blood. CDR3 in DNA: TGTGCCAGCAGCCCTCTAGCGGGAGGGCGGGATGAGCAGTTCTTC. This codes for CASSPLAGGRDEQFF.